These T cell receptor beta chains were read from a single sample in a study of molecular identifiers for immune sequencing clone quantification. MiXCR, applied by TCRdb to the PCR reads, yields one record per CDR3 protein. The table includes more than 450,000 distinct CDR3 sequences, around a fifth detected once. The sequenced material came from naive CD8+ T cells from blood, with Jurkat cell RNA spiked in. The receptor set was obtained from a human donor in good health. Some libraries in this study had Jurkat cell RNA spiked in. Each CDR3 is given with its conserved first and last residue. A D gene is named only where the DNA matches it firmly. The listing skips clone size in some rows; elsewhere it reads once, few, many or a size class.

clone_size: many
v_call: TRBV10-3
cdr3_length: 15
d_call: -
j_call: TRBJ2-5
cdr3_nt: TGTGCCATCAGTGAGCCCGAAGCGAATCAAGAGACCCAGTACTTC
cdr3_aa: CAISEPEANQETQYF

clone_size: few
v_call: TRBV10-1
cdr3_length: 13
d_call: TRBD2
j_call: TRBJ2-3
cdr3_nt: TGCGCCATCGGGACTAGCGGGGCGGATACGCAGTATTTT
cdr3_aa: CAIGTSGADTQYF

clone_size: many
v_call: TRBV7-2
cdr3_length: 17
d_call: TRBD2
j_call: TRBJ2-3
cdr3_nt: TGTGCCAGCAGCTTAGATCGGAGGCGGGGGGCATTAGATACGCAGTATTTT
cdr3_aa: CASSLDRRRGALDTQYF

clone_size: -
v_call: TRBV27
cdr3_length: 13
d_call: -
j_call: TRBJ2-1
cdr3_nt: TGTGCCAGCAGTCGGAGAGCCTACAATGAGCAGTTCTTC
cdr3_aa: CASSRRAYNEQFF

clone_size: -
v_call: TRBV28
cdr3_length: 14
d_call: -
j_call: TRBJ1-5
cdr3_nt: TGTGCCAGCAGTTTGATTGATAGCAATCAGCCCCAGCATTTT
cdr3_aa: CASSLIDSNQPQHF

clone_size: many
v_call: TRBV5-1
cdr3_length: 15
d_call: -
j_call: TRBJ1-1
cdr3_nt: TGCGCCAGCAGCTTACAACGACAGGAGAACACTGAAGCTTTCTTT
cdr3_aa: CASSLQRQENTEAFF

clone_size: -
v_call: TRBV5-5
cdr3_length: 14
d_call: -
j_call: TRBJ1-1
cdr3_nt: TGTGCCAGCAATTTTGGGAGTTTGGGCACTGAAGCTTTCTTT
cdr3_aa: CASNFGSLGTEAFF

clone_size: many
v_call: TRBV6-5
cdr3_length: 15
d_call: TRBD2
j_call: TRBJ2-7
cdr3_nt: TGTGCCAGCAGTAAGCTAGCGGGGGGCACCTACGAGCAGTACTTC
cdr3_aa: CASSKLAGGTYEQYF

clone_size: many
v_call: TRBV20-1
cdr3_length: 15
d_call: TRBD1
j_call: TRBJ2-7
cdr3_nt: TGCAGTGCTAGAGATGAAGGGGGCGGTGTCTACGAGCAGTACTTC
cdr3_aa: CSARDEGGGVYEQYF

clone_size: many
v_call: TRBV6-2/TRBV6-3
cdr3_length: 14
d_call: -
j_call: TRBJ1-1
cdr3_nt: TGTGCCAGCAGCCCAGGTTCTTTTGCCTCTGAAGCTTTCTTT
cdr3_aa: CASSPGSFASEAFF

clone_size: few
v_call: TRBV2
cdr3_length: 14
d_call: -
j_call: TRBJ2-7
cdr3_nt: TGTGCCAGCAGTGACCCGCAGGGCCACTACGAGCAGTACTTC
cdr3_aa: CASSDPQGHYEQYF

clone_size: few
v_call: TRBV6-2/TRBV6-3
cdr3_length: 15
d_call: -
j_call: TRBJ1-2
cdr3_nt: TGTGCCAGCAGTTACCGGACAACAAGTTACTATGGCTACACCTTC
cdr3_aa: CASSYRTTSYYGYTF

clone_size: -
v_call: TRBV7-9
cdr3_length: 15
d_call: -
j_call: TRBJ2-2
cdr3_nt: TGTGCCAGCAGCTCAGCGCAGGGGTACACCGGGGAGCTGTTTTTT
cdr3_aa: CASSSAQGYTGELFF

clone_size: many
v_call: TRBV18
cdr3_length: 12
d_call: -
j_call: TRBJ2-7
cdr3_nt: TGTGCCAGCTCACCAGTGGGGAACGAGCAGTACTTC
cdr3_aa: CASSPVGNEQYF

clone_size: -
v_call: TRBV6-2/TRBV6-3
cdr3_length: 16
d_call: -
j_call: TRBJ2-7
cdr3_nt: TGTGCCAGCAGTTACTCTTCTCAACAGGGACACTACGAGCAGTACTTC
cdr3_aa: CASSYSSQQGHYEQYF

clone_size: many
v_call: TRBV4-3
cdr3_length: 15
d_call: TRBD1
j_call: TRBJ1-3
cdr3_nt: TGCGCCAGCAGCCCAGGACAGGGCGGTGGAAACACCATATATTTT
cdr3_aa: CASSPGQGGGNTIYF

clone_size: -
v_call: TRBV20-1
cdr3_length: 14
d_call: TRBD1
j_call: TRBJ2-7
cdr3_nt: TGCAGCGCGACCCTCCGGGACAGGGGTTACGAGCAGTACTTC
cdr3_aa: CSATLRDRGYEQYF

clone_size: many
v_call: TRBV30
cdr3_length: 13
d_call: -
j_call: TRBJ2-3
cdr3_nt: TGTGCCTGGAGTGCGACGGTCACAGATACGCAGTATTTT
cdr3_aa: CAWSATVTDTQYF

clone_size: -
v_call: TRBV9
cdr3_length: 12
d_call: -
j_call: TRBJ2-6
cdr3_nt: TGTGCCAGCGGGGGGGGGGCCAACGTCCTGACTTTC
cdr3_aa: CASGGGANVLTF

clone_size: -
v_call: TRBV4-1
cdr3_length: 15
d_call: -
j_call: TRBJ2-1
cdr3_nt: TGCGCCAGCAGCCAAGATCCACAGACCTACAATGAGCAGTTCTTC
cdr3_aa: CASSQDPQTYNEQFF

clone_size: once
v_call: TRBV3-1
cdr3_length: 15
d_call: -
j_call: TRBJ2-7
cdr3_nt: TGTGCCAGCAGCCAAGTGGGGGGAAGAAAGTACGAGCAGTACTTC
cdr3_aa: CASSQVGGRKYEQYF

clone_size: -
v_call: TRBV6-5
cdr3_length: 14
d_call: TRBD2
j_call: TRBJ2-3
cdr3_nt: TGTGCCAGCCAGCTAGCGGGGAGCGCAGATACGCAGTATTTT
cdr3_aa: CASQLAGSADTQYF

clone_size: -
v_call: TRBV20-1
cdr3_length: 13
d_call: TRBD2
j_call: TRBJ2-7
cdr3_nt: TGCAGTGTACGGACTAGCGGGGGCTACGAGCAGTACTTC
cdr3_aa: CSVRTSGGYEQYF

clone_size: -
v_call: TRBV5-6
cdr3_length: 13
d_call: -
j_call: TRBJ1-1
cdr3_nt: TGTGCCAGCAGCCGCTCAGCAAGCGCTGAAGCTTTCTTT
cdr3_aa: CASSRSASAEAFF

clone_size: once
v_call: TRBV5-6
cdr3_length: 17
d_call: -
j_call: TRBJ1-1
cdr3_nt: TGTGCCAGCAGCTTGTGGGGGGTCAAAAATTCGGGCATTGAAGCTTTCTTT
cdr3_aa: CASSLWGVKNSGIEAFF

clone_size: many
v_call: TRBV29-1
cdr3_length: 15
d_call: -
j_call: TRBJ2-2
cdr3_nt: TGCAGCGCCACCGGGAGTGGGCAGGTTACCGGGGAGCTGTTTTTT
cdr3_aa: CSATGSGQVTGELFF

clone_size: -
v_call: TRBV12-3/TRBV12-4
cdr3_length: 16
d_call: -
j_call: TRBJ1-1
cdr3_nt: TGTGCCAGCAGTATTCATCCGGGACGTTTGAATACTGAAGCTTTCTTT
cdr3_aa: CASSIHPGRLNTEAFF

clone_size: few
v_call: TRBV27
cdr3_length: 14
d_call: -
j_call: TRBJ1-1
cdr3_nt: TGTGCCAGCAGTCCAGGGACTCTGGGAACTGAAGCTTTCTTT
cdr3_aa: CASSPGTLGTEAFF

clone_size: many
v_call: TRBV29-1
cdr3_length: 13
d_call: -
j_call: TRBJ2-4
cdr3_nt: TGCAGCGTTGGATCGGGGGTAAACAACATTCAGTACTTC
cdr3_aa: CSVGSGVNNIQYF

clone_size: many
v_call: TRBV20-1
cdr3_length: 13
d_call: -
j_call: TRBJ1-1
cdr3_nt: TGCAGTGCTCGGGAACGGGAGGACACTGAAGCTTTCTTT
cdr3_aa: CSAREREDTEAFF

clone_size: many
v_call: TRBV2
cdr3_length: 14
d_call: -
j_call: TRBJ2-5
cdr3_nt: TGTGCCAGCAGTGGGCTCGGAGAGGAAGAGACCCAGTACTTC
cdr3_aa: CASSGLGEEETQYF

clone_size: few
v_call: TRBV19
cdr3_length: 13
d_call: TRBD1
j_call: TRBJ2-1
cdr3_nt: TGTGCCACCGGGACAGCAGTCTACAATGAGCAGTTCTTC
cdr3_aa: CATGTAVYNEQFF

clone_size: many
v_call: TRBV6-2/TRBV6-3
cdr3_length: 16
d_call: TRBD1
j_call: TRBJ2-3
cdr3_nt: TGTGCCAGCAGTAACCCACCGGGACAGTCCAGAGATACGCAGTATTTT
cdr3_aa: CASSNPPGQSRDTQYF

clone_size: many
v_call: TRBV7-2
cdr3_length: 17
d_call: TRBD2
j_call: TRBJ2-1
cdr3_nt: TGTGCCAGCAGCTCCCGACTAGCGGGGGGGCCTGTGAATGAGCAGTTCTTC
cdr3_aa: CASSSRLAGGPVNEQFF

clone_size: -
v_call: TRBV5-6
cdr3_length: 15
d_call: -
j_call: TRBJ1-1
cdr3_nt: TGTGCCAGCAGCTTGGCTCCGGGGATAGGGGCTGAAGCTTTCTTT
cdr3_aa: CASSLAPGIGAEAFF

clone_size: many
v_call: TRBV11-2
cdr3_length: 17
d_call: TRBD2
j_call: TRBJ2-2
cdr3_nt: TGTGCCAGCAGCCCCCAATGGGCGGGAGGGCCTTCCGGGGAGCTGTTTTTT
cdr3_aa: CASSPQWAGGPSGELFF

clone_size: -
v_call: TRBV6-4
cdr3_length: 18
d_call: -
j_call: TRBJ2-6
cdr3_nt: TGTGCCAGCAGTGACTCCCTATTGACAAGCTCTGGGGCCAACGTCCTGACTTTC
cdr3_aa: CASSDSLLTSSGANVLTF

clone_size: many
v_call: TRBV6-5
cdr3_length: 14
d_call: TRBD1
j_call: TRBJ1-2
cdr3_nt: TGTGCCAGCAGTTACTACAGGGGGCTGTCTGGCTACACCTTC
cdr3_aa: CASSYYRGLSGYTF

clone_size: -
v_call: TRBV9
cdr3_length: 15
d_call: TRBD1
j_call: TRBJ1-1
cdr3_nt: TGTGCCAGCAGCGTCGAGGGGGCATGGGACACTGAAGCTTTCTTT
cdr3_aa: CASSVEGAWDTEAFF

clone_size: many
v_call: TRBV4-1
cdr3_length: 15
d_call: -
j_call: TRBJ1-5
cdr3_nt: TGCGCCAGCAGCCTAATCGAGGGGCAGTATCAGCCCCAGCATTTT
cdr3_aa: CASSLIEGQYQPQHF

clone_size: -
v_call: TRBV6-1
cdr3_length: 15
d_call: -
j_call: TRBJ1-4
cdr3_nt: TGTGCCAGCAGTGACGGACCGTCCTTGCGTGAAAAACTGTTTTTT
cdr3_aa: CASSDGPSLREKLFF

clone_size: few
v_call: TRBV7-9
cdr3_length: 12
d_call: -
j_call: TRBJ1-1
cdr3_nt: TGTGCCAGCAGTCCAGTCTTCACTGAAGCTTTCTTT
cdr3_aa: CASSPVFTEAFF